This TCR beta chain was obtained from a study of T cell responses to AZD1222 COVID-19 vaccine. Study conclusions and caveats: Spike-specific TCR breadth rose after two AZD1222 doses, and depth rose as well.

On this clone: Its antigen remains unidentified.

Germline V lookup: CDR1 MNHNY, CDR2 SVGAGI (reference sequence). The CDR3 loop spans 14 amino acids. V was trimmed by 8 bases and J by 1 base, leaving 15 bases between them. Generated by immunoSEQ multiplex PCR, the TCRdb table keeps only in-frame clones and is missing some. The sample yields roughly 100,000 clones, around 80% seen once. The sequencing here drew on peripheral blood, taken on day 0 of AZD1222 vaccination. The receptor comes from an adult in good health. The chain recombines TRBV6-6 with TRBJ2-7, with a possible D match to TRBD2 (6 bases). The CDR3 here is CASGTRGISYEQYF. DNA of the CDR3: TGTGCCAGCGGCACACGGGGGATTTCCTACGAGCAGTACTTC.